This T cell receptor (beta chain) was captured by sequencing in a study of T-cell reconstitution after alpha-beta-depleted transplantation in children. Findings of the study overall: Newly produced T cells mostly accounted for T-cell counts and diversity one year post-transplant. By about two months after transplant, alpha-beta T cells reportedly arose from several hundred graft clones that had expanded.

This clonotype was picked up many times. What it binds is not known. The CDR3 extends over 15 amino acids. Germline lookup yields CDR1 DFQATT and CDR2 SNEGSKA (reference sequence). Germline trimming cut 0 bases from V and 8 bases from J; bases unmatched to any gene: 10. Construction of the TCRbeta library involved unique molecular identifiers. MiXCR, run by TCRdb on the PCR reads, gives a single entry per CDR3 protein. The table lists around 700,000 distinct CDR3 sequences, under 15% of them singletons. Material: PBMCs, obtained before TCRalphabeta/CD19-depleted stem cell transplant. V and J are TRBV20-1 and TRBJ1-2, with 9 bases matching TRBD1. This clonotype originated in a girl aged 2 to 9 with congenital amegakaryocytic thrombocytopenia, due to receive a stem cell transplant. The DNA of the CDR3 is TGCAGTGCTAGAGATTCTGGACAGGGGCCAAGGGGCTACACCTTC. Protein product: CSARDSGQGPRGYTF.